This T cell receptor beta chain was recorded in a study of blood T cell repertoires in COVID-19. The method was immunoSEQ multiplex PCR; TCRdb's version includes in-frame clones alone and lacks a portion of them. Found here are about 42,000 clones, 89% of them singletons; the top ten hold more than 5%. There are 12 residues in the CDR3. Trimming removed 4 bases from V and 5 bases from J; junction bases left unmatched: 5. From germline, CDR1 is SQVTM and CDR2 ANQGSEA. The sequence was collected from a human donor in a cohort sampled during active COVID-19. Sequences were obtained from peripheral blood. This chain joins TRBV29-1 and TRBJ2-7; 7 bases align to TRBD1. CDR3 sequence: CSVGGTVHEQYF. CDR3 bases: TGCAGCGTTGGGGGGACAGTCCACGAGCAGTACTTC.